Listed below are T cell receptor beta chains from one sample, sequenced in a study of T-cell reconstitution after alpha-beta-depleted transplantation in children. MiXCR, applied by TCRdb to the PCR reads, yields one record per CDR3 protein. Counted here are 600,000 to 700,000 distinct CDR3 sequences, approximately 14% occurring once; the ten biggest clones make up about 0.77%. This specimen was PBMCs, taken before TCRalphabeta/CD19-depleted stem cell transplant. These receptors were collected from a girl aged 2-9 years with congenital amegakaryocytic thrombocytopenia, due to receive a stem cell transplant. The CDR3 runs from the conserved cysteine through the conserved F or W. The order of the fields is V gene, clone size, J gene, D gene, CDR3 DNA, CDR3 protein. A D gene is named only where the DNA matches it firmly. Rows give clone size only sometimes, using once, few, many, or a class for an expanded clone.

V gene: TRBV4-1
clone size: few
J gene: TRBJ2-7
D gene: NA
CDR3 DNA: TGCGCCAGCAGCCAAGCTAGAGGTTGGAAAGCAGATACCTACGAGCAGTACTTC
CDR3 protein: CASSQARGWKADTYEQYF

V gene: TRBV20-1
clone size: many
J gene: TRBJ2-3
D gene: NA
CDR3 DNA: TGCAGTGCTAGCTGGATGGGAAACACAGATACGCAGTATTTT
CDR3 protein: CSASWMGNTDTQYF

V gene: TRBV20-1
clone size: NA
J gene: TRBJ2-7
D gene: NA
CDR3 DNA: TGCAGTGCTGCGCCTAGGGACCGGGCCCTTCCCGTGTACGAGCAGTACTTC
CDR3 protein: CSAAPRDRALPVYEQYF

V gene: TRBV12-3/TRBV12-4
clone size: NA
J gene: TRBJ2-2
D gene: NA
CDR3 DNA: TGTGCCAGCACCTTAAGCGGCAGATACACCGGGGAGCTGTTTTTT
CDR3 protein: CASTLSGRYTGELFF

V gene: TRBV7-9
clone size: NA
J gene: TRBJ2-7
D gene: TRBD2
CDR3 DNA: TGTGCCAGCTCTAGCGGGAGTGTCGCCGAGCAGTACTTC
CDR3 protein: CASSSGSVAEQYF

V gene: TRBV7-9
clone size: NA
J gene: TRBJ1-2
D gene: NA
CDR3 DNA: TGTGCCAGCAGCCCGTCGGGGAATAACTATGGCTACACCTTC
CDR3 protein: CASSPSGNNYGYTF

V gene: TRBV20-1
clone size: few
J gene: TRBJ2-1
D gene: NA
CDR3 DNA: TGCAGTGCTCCGAGCTCTTCGGAAGGTATCGATGAGCAGTTCTTC
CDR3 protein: CSAPSSSEGIDEQFF

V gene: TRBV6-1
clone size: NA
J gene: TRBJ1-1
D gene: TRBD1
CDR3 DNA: TGTGCCAGCAGTGACAGGGGGCCCACTGAAGCTTTCTTT
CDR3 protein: CASSDRGPTEAFF

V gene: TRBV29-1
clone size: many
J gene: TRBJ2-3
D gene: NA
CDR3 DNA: TGCAGCGCCCGGCAGAGGGTCGGCGGGGATACGCAGTATTTT
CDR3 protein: CSARQRVGGDTQYF

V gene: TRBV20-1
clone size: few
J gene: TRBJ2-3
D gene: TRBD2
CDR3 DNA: TGCAGTGCTAGAAGCCGTAGCGGGATGCGCACAGATACGCAGTATTTT
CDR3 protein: CSARSRSGMRTDTQYF

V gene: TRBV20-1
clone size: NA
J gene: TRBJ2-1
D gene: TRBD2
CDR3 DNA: TGCAGTGCTAGAGGGACTAGCGGGAACGGTGAGCAGTTCTTC
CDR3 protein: CSARGTSGNGEQFF

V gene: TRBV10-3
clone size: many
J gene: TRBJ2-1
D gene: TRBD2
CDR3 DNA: TGTGCCATCAATACTAGCGGGAGGGACAATGAGCAGTTCTTC
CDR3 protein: CAINTSGRDNEQFF

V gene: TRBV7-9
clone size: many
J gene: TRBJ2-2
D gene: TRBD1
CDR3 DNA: TGTGCCAGCAGCTTAACAGGGGGCGCAGCCGGGGAGCTGTTTTTT
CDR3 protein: CASSLTGGAAGELFF

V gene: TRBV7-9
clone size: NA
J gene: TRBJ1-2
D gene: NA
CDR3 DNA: TGTGCCAGCAGTCCTGGACAGAGCGGCTACACCTTC
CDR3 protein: CASSPGQSGYTF

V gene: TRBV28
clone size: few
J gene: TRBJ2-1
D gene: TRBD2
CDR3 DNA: TGTGCCAGCAAAGGGACTAGCGAACACAATGAGCAGTTCTTC
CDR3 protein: CASKGTSEHNEQFF

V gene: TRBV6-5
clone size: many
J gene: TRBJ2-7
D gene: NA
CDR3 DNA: TGTGCCAGCAGTCGTAACTACTACGAGCAGTACTTC
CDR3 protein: CASSRNYYEQYF

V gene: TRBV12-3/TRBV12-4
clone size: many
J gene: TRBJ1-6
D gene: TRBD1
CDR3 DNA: TGTGCCAGCAGTTTAGTCCTAGGGGGCCAGTATTCACCCCTCCACTTT
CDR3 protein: CASSLVLGGQYSPLHF

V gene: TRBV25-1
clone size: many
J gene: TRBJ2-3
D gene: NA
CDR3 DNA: TGTGCCAGCAGTGCCGAGGACACGGCCCCCGATACGCAGTATTTT
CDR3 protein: CASSAEDTAPDTQYF

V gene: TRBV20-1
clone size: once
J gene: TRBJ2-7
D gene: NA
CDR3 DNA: TGCAGTGCTCTAGATTCCGAGCTCCCACACTACGAGCAGTACTTC
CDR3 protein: CSALDSELPHYEQYF

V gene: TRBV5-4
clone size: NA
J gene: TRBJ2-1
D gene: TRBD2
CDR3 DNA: TGTGCCAGCAGCGGGGCGGCTAGCGGGACTTATGGGGAGCAGTTCTTC
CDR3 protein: CASSGAASGTYGEQFF

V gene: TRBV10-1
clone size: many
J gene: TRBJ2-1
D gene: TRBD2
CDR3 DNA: TGCGCCAGCAGCGGGACTAGCGGGTCCTTTCGGTCCTACAATGAGCAGTTCTTC
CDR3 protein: CASSGTSGSFRSYNEQFF

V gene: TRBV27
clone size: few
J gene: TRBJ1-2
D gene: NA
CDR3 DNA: TGTGCCAGCAGTTCCCGTACCGGAGGCTACACCTTC
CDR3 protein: CASSSRTGGYTF

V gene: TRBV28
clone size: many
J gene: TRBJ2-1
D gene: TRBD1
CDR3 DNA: TGTGCCAGCAGTTTATCCGAGGGGGCCGGCAATGAGCAGTTCTTC
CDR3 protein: CASSLSEGAGNEQFF

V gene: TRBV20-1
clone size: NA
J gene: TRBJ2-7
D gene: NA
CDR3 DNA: TGCAGTGCTAGAGATCCGGGCCAGGACTTCTACGAGCAGTACTTC
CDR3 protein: CSARDPGQDFYEQYF

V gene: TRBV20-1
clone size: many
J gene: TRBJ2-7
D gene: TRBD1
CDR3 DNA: TGCAGTGCTAATCCGGGACAGGGGCCCTACGAGCAGTACTTC
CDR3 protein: CSANPGQGPYEQYF

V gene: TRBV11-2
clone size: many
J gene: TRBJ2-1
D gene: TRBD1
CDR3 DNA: TGTGCCAGCAGCCTCTGGGACAGGGGTGGTGAGCAGTTCTTC
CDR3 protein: CASSLWDRGGEQFF

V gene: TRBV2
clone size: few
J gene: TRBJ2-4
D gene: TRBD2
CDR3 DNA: TGTGCCAGCAGCGGGGGAGGGCCTTGGGACATTCAGTACTTC
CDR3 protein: CASSGGGPWDIQYF

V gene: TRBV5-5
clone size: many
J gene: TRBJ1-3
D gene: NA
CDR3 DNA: TGTGCCAGCAGCCTACGCAGGGGCTCTGGAAACACCATATATTTT
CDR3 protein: CASSLRRGSGNTIYF

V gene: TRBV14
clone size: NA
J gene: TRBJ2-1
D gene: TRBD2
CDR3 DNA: TGTGCCAGCAGCCAAGCCGGGAGGTCGGGGGAGCAGTTCTTC
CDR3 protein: CASSQAGRSGEQFF

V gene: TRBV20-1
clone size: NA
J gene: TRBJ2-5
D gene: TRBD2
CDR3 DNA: TGCAGTGCCGAACCGGGACTAGCCCACAGCGGGAAAGAGACCCAGTACTTC
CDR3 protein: CSAEPGLAHSGKETQYF

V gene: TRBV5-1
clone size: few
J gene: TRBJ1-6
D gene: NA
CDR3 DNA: TGCGCCAGCAGCTTGGTACCAGGGTATGGTGATTCACCCCTCCACTTT
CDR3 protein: CASSLVPGYGDSPLHF

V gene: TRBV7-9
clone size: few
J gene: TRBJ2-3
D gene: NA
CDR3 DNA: TGTGCCAGCCGGCCACCCCTCGTCGGGACTTGGACAGATACGCAGTATTTT
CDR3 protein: CASRPPLVGTWTDTQYF

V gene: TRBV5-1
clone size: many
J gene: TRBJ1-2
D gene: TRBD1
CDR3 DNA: TGCGCCAGCACGCTGACAGGGCGCGCCTCCGATTATGGCTACACCTTC
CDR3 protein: CASTLTGRASDYGYTF

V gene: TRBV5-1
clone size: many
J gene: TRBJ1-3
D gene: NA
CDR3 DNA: TGCGCCAGCAGCTTGGTTTCGAGCCGCTCTGGAAACACCATATATTTT
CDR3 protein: CASSLVSSRSGNTIYF

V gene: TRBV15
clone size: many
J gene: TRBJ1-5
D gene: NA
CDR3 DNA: TGTGCCACCAGGTCAGGGGACAATCAGCCCCAGCATTTT
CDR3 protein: CATRSGDNQPQHF

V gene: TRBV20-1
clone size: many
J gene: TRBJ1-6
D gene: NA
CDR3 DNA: TGCAGTGCGACCAGGGGCGCCAATAATTCACCCCTCCACTTT
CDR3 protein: CSATRGANNSPLHF

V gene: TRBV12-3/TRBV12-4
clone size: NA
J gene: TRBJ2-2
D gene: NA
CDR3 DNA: TGTGCCAGCAGGCCCTTGGGGCAATTGAACACCGGGGAGCTGTTTTTT
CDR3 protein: CASRPLGQLNTGELFF

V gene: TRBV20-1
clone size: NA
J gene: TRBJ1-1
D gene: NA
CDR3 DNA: TGCAGTGCTAGACAGGATTTGAACACTGAAGCTTTCTTT
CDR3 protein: CSARQDLNTEAFF

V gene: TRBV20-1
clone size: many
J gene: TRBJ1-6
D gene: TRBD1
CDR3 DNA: TGCAGTGCCAACAGGGGGCTAAATTATAATTCACCCCTCCACTTT
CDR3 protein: CSANRGLNYNSPLHF

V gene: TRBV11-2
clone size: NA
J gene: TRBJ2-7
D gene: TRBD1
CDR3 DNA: TGTGCCAGCAGCTTAGGTGACAGGGCCCGCTACGAGCAGTACTTC
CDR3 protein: CASSLGDRARYEQYF

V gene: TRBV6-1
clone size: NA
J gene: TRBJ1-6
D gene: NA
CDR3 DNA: TGTGCCAGCGGAATGTACAGGAGCTCCTATAATTCACCCCTCCACTTT
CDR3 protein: CASGMYRSSYNSPLHF

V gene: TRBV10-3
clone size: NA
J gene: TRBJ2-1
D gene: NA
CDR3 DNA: TGTGCCATCAGTGAGACAGGTTGGGGCAATGAGCAGTTCTTC
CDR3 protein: CAISETGWGNEQFF

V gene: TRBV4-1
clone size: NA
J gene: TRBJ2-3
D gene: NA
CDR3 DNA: TGCGCCAGCAGCCAACTAATTGGGGACACGGACCGTGGTACGCAGTATTTT
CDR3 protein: CASSQLIGDTDRGTQYF

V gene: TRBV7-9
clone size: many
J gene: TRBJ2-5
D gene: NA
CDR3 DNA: TGTGCCAGCAGCTTGAGTACACAGGGTGAGACCCAGTACTTC
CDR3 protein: CASSLSTQGETQYF

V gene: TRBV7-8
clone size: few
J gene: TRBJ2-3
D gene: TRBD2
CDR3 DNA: TGTGCCAGCAGCTTACTGCTAGCGGGAACCACAGATACGCAGTATTTT
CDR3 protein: CASSLLLAGTTDTQYF

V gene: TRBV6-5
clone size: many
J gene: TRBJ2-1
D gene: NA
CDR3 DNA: TGTGCCAGCAGTTTGGGACTCCCACCCCATGAGCAGTTCTTC
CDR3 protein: CASSLGLPPHEQFF

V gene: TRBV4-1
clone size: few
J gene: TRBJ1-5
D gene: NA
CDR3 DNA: TGCGCCAGCAGCCAAGGGGCTCGTAGGGGGAAGCAGCCCCAGCATTTT
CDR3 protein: CASSQGARRGKQPQHF

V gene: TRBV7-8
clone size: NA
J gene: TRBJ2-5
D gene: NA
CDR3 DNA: TGTGCCAGCAGCTCGACCGGGGATACGGAGACCCAGTACTTC
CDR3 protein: CASSSTGDTETQYF

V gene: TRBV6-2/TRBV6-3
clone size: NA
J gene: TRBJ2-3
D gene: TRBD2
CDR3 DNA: TGTGCCAGCCTTTCCAAGGAAAGGATCGCGGGAGTCCCTACGCAGTATTTT
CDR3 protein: CASLSKERIAGVPTQYF

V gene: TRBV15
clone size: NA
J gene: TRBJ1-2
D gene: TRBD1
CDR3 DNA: TGTGCCACCAGCAGAGATTCCCTCCGACAGGGAAACTATGGCTACACCTTC
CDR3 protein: CATSRDSLRQGNYGYTF

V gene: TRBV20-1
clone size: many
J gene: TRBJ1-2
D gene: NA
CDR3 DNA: TGCAGTGCTAGTACTCTACAGGGTGTCTATGGCTACACCTTC
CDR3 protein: CSASTLQGVYGYTF

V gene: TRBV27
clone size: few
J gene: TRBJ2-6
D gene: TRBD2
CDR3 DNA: TGTGCCAGCAGTTCCACGACTTGGGCGGGGGGGGTGCCTTCTGGGGCCAACGTCCTGACTTTC
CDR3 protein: CASSSTTWAGGVPSGANVLTF

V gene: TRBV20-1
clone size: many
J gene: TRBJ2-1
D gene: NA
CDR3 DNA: TGCAGTGCTTCCCTTAGGTCCGATGAGCAGTTCTTC
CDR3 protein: CSASLRSDEQFF

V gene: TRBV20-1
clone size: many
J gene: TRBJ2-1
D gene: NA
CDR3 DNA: TGCAGTTCTTCTACGGTCTGGGCAAATGAGCAGTTCTTC
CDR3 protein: CSSSTVWANEQFF

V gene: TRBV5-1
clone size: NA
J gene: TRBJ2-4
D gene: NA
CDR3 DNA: TGCGCCAGCAGCTTGGGTGACACGGCTAAAAACATTCAGTACTTC
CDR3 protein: CASSLGDTAKNIQYF